These 21 T cell receptor beta chains were sequenced from one sample in a study of cytomegalovirus exposure and HLA in healthy donors. The PCR used 60 Vbeta and 13 Jbeta primers. The method was immunoSEQ multiplex PCR; TCRdb's version includes in-frame clones alone and lacks a portion of them. The sample consists of about 200,000 clones, approximately 83% of them appearing once. The sample was PBMCs. These receptor sequences come from a girl aged 5 to 17 in good health and CMV-seronegative.

The chain joins TRBV9 to TRBJ1-4; D not resolved. V shed 4 bases and J shed 0 bases, with 10 bases lying between them. The germline gives CDR1 SGDLS, CDR2 YYNGEE. This CDR3 region has 15 residues. CDR3 protein: CASSPLPTTNEKLFF. In DNA form, the CDR3 reads TGTGCCAGCAGCCCACTCCCCACAACTAATGAAAAACTGTTTTTT.

V is TRBV5-1 and J is TRBJ1-1; maybe TRBD1 (5 bases). Looked up from germline, CDR1 is SGHRS and CDR2 is YFSETQ. The V end lost 0 bases, the J end lost 5 bases, and 14 bases lay between the germline ends. The CDR3 totals 15 residues. This CDR3 is CASSLGPGQGTEAFF. The CDR3 DNA sequence: TGCGCCAGCAGCTTGGGTCCAGGGCAAGGAACTGAAGCTTTCTTT.

This chain connects TRBV4-1 to TRBJ1-2; D gene ambiguous. The germline gives CDR1 MGHRA, CDR2 YSYEKL. The CDR3 runs 18 residues. The V gene lost 2 bases and the J gene lost 7 bases, with 26 bases spanning the gap. Here the CDR3 DNA reads TGCGCCAGCAGCCAAACATTAAGAGAGAGCACTTTCGGCGGTGGCTACACCTTC. This codes for CASSQTLRESTFGGGYTF.

The genes are TRBV28 and TRBJ2-2, with 13 positions matching TRBD2. Per germline, CDR1 MDHEN and CDR2 SYDVKM. V lost 4 bases, J lost 10 bases, and 6 bases stayed unmatched. The length of the CDR3 is 15 residues. CDR3 sequence reads: CASSSPGLAGEELFF. CDR3 DNA: TGTGCCAGCAGTTCCCCCGGACTAGCGGGAGAGGAGCTGTTTTTT.

To note about this clone: Other DNA sequences in the same sample also yield this CDR3. V gene TRBV6-5 combines with J gene TRBJ1-1; 8 bases match TRBD1. J gave up 5 bases and V 4 bases, and 3 bases lay outside the gene matches. Germline CDR1 MNHEY, CDR2 SVGAGI. The CDR3 loop spans 13 amino acids. The CDR3 DNA is TGTGCCAGCAGTTCCAGGGGGCGTACTGAAGCTTTCTTT. It codes for CASSSRGRTEAFF.

This clone was recorded once. The chain combines TRBV19 with TRBJ1-1, with a weak D call TRBD1 (6 bases). Per germline, CDR1 LNHDA and CDR2 SQIVND (reference sequence). This CDR3 region has 14 residues. V was pared by 7 bases and J by 6 bases, with 18 bases between. The CDR3 region is CASNGLGGAAEAFF. The CDR3 nucleotides read TGTGCCAGTAATGGTCTTGGGGGCGCGGCTGAAGCTTTCTTT.

The chain uses TRBV6-1 and TRBJ2-1; TRBD1 matches at 10 bases. This CDR3 is built from 13 residues. CDR1 and CDR2 from the germline V gene are MNHNS and SASEGT. V shed 6 bases, J shed 8 bases, and the junction held 4 bases outside the gene matches. CDR3 nucleotide sequence: TGTGCCAGCAGGGGACAGGGGAGGGATGAGCAGTTCTTC. Protein: CASRGQGRDEQFF.

The V gene is TRBV29-1, the J gene TRBJ2-2; D is unresolved. CDR3 length: 14 amino acids. Germline V CDR1 and CDR2: SQVTM, ANQGSEA. Trimming shortened V by 5 bases and J by 5 bases, and 15 bases separated the two germline ends. CDR3 residues: CSVFWPFPTGELFF. The CDR3 DNA is TGCAGCGTTTTTTGGCCTTTTCCAACCGGGGAGCTGTTTTTT.

This clone occurred a few times. The chain has TRBV5-1 and TRBJ1-1; a possible D gene is TRBD1 (6 bases). Germline V gives CDR1 SGHRS, CDR2 YFSETQ. Trimming took 5 bases from V and 1 from J, leaving 18 bases between them. CDR3 length: 16 amino acids. CDR3 bases: TGCGCCAGCAGTAAGCCCGGGACACGGCGGAACACTGAAGCTTTCTTT. Its protein product is CASSKPGTRRNTEAFF.

This chain connects TRBV7-2 to TRBJ2-5, with D maybe TRBD1 (5 bases). The germline V and J ends were trimmed by 5 bases and 3 bases, with 22 bases remaining between them. CDR3 length: 17 amino acids. CDR1 is SGHTA, CDR2 FQGNSA, per germline. CDR3 DNA: TGTGCCAGCAGCCAGTACCACAGGTCGCCCGTGGAAGAGACCCAGTACTTC. Translated: CASSQYHRSPVEETQYF.

The gene calls are TRBV7-2 and TRBJ2-3; 7 bases are shared with TRBD2. Germline V gives CDR1 SGHTA, CDR2 FQGNSA. The CDR3 runs 14 residues. The V gene end was trimmed by 5 bases and the J gene end by 8 bases; junction bases not matched to a gene: 10. The CDR3 DNA reads as TGTGCCAGCAGCGCGGGAGCGGGCGGCGGTACGCAGTATTTT. Its protein product is CASSAGAGGGTQYF.

The rearrangement uses TRBV27 and TRBJ1-2; 8 nucleotides line up with TRBD1. The germline CDR1 and CDR2 sequences are MNHEY and SMNVEV (reference sequence). This CDR3 contains 13 residues. V dropped 4 bases and J dropped 10; count of bases not matched to a gene: 8. The CDR3 loop is CASSSSGTGYYTF. The CDR3 nucleotides read TGTGCCAGCAGTTCCTCCGGGACAGGATACTACACCTTC.

The V call is TRBV9, the J call TRBJ1-6; 10 bases line up with TRBD1. Trimming took 4 bases from V and 7 from J; bases not matched to a gene: 5. Per germline, CDR1 SGDLS and CDR2 YYNGEE. This CDR3 comprises 15 residues. DNA of the CDR3: TGTGCCAGCAGCCTGACAGGGGGCGCGAATTCACCCCTCCACTTT. Its translation: CASSLTGGANSPLHF.

V gene TRBV9 combines with J gene TRBJ1-4; 7 bases are a match to TRBD1. The germline gives CDR1 SGDLS, CDR2 YYNGEE. Unmatched junction bases numbered 3, after V lost 3 bases and J lost 7 bases. The CDR3 is 13 amino acids. CDR3 in amino acids: CASSARQGEKLFF. In DNA, the CDR3 is TGTGCCAGCAGCGCCCGACAGGGTGAAAAACTGTTTTTT.

The chain has TRBV6-5 and TRBJ1-5, with TRBD1 as a possible D gene (6 bases). Trimming removed 5 bases from V and 4 bases from J, with 12 bases in between. The CDR3 covers 14 residues. The germline gives CDR1 MNHEY, CDR2 SVGAGI. The CDR3: CASSHGQGNQPQHF. CDR3 DNA sequence: TGTGCCAGCAGTCACGGGCAGGGGAATCAGCCCCAGCATTTT.

The gene calls are TRBV5-8 and TRBJ2-3, with no clear D. CDR3 length: 14 amino acids. With 0 bases removed from V and 3 bases from J, the gap between germline ends came to 8 bases. Germline CDR1 and CDR2: SGHTS and YDEGEE. The CDR3: CASSLGVATDTQYF. CDR3 in DNA: TGTGCCAGCAGCTTGGGAGTAGCTACAGATACGCAGTATTTT.

V and J are TRBV7-9 and TRBJ2-5; no firm D call. Germline loops: CDR1 SEHNR, CDR2 FQNEAQ (reference sequence). This CDR3 is built from 15 residues. V lost 1 base and J 1 base, leaving 10 bases between the germline ends. The CDR3 DNA sequence: TGTGCCAGCAGCTTAGGAGGTCGGATCCAAGAGACCCAGTACTTC. It is translated as CASSLGGRIQETQYF.

J is TRBJ2-5 and V is TRBV7-3; TRBD1 might be the D (7 bases). This CDR3 comprises 15 residues. The germline gives CDR1 SGHTA, CDR2 FQGTGA. Trimming removed 4 bases at V and 2 bases at J, with 14 bases between. The CDR3 reads CASSSEQGRQETQYF. Written as DNA, the CDR3 is TGTGCCAGCAGCTCCGAACAGGGGAGGCAAGAGACCCAGTACTTC.

The chain employs TRBV5-1 and TRBJ2-3; 10 bases align to TRBD2. The CDR3 loop spans 15 amino acids. Unmatched junction bases numbered 7, after V lost 4 bases and J lost 5 bases. Germline CDR1 and CDR2: SGHRS and YFSETQ. CDR3 region: CASSPAGGPGDTQYF. CDR3 nucleotides: TGCGCCAGCAGCCCAGCGGGAGGGCCGGGAGATACGCAGTATTTT.

As DNA, the CDR3 is TGTGCCAGCAGCTGGCGGGGGACAGGGAACACTGAAGCTTTCTTT. Its translation is CASSWRGTGNTEAFF. The chain joins TRBV6-1 to TRBJ1-1; 8 bases agree with TRBD1. Germline CDR1 reads MNHNS; CDR2 reads SASEGT. J was trimmed by 1 base and V by 6 bases; bases with no gene match: 7. The CDR3 covers 15 residues.

V is TRBV2 and J is TRBJ1-1, with TRBD1 matching 7 bases. J lost 4 bases, V lost 4 bases, and 9 bases had no gene match. Germline-derived CDR1 and CDR2 are SNHLY and FYNNEI. The CDR3 is made up of 15 amino acids. The CDR3 region is CASSASTGRATEAFF. The CDR3 nucleotides are TGTGCCAGCAGTGCTTCGACAGGGCGAGCCACTGAAGCTTTCTTT.